These 3 T cell receptor beta chains were all obtained from the same sample, sequenced in a study of blood T cells in healthy people across ages. Using a J-beta primer mix together with a sample-barcoded 5' primer, a second PCR was run for about 7 to 12 cycles. TCRdb independently ran MiXCR on the 5' RACE reads; one entry per CDR3 protein. Of 450,000 to 700,000 distinct CDR3 sequences listed, roughly 29% are singletons. Sequenced material: blood. The receptor set was obtained from a woman in her 70s in good health.

V and J are TRBV4-3 and TRBJ2-3; 10 positions agree with TRBD2. Germline assignment: CDR1 LGHNA and CDR2 YSLEER. With V trimmed by 1 base and J by 0 bases, 7 bases remained unmatched. The CDR3 totals 18 residues. The CDR3 DNA reads as TGCGCCAGCAGCCAAGCGCTAGCGGGGGCCGCTAGCACAGATACGCAGTATTTT. Translating gives CASSQALAGAASTDTQYF.

This clonotype has a handful of counts. This chain joins TRBV11-3 and TRBJ2-3, with D hard to call. V dropped 7 bases and J dropped 9 bases, with 14 bases sitting between them. The CDR3 consists of 12 residues. Germline lookup yields CDR1 SGHNT and CDR2 YENEEA. This CDR3 is CASTQTAHTQYF. For the CDR3, the DNA is TGTGCCAGCACCCAGACTGCGCACACGCAGTATTTT.

There are a few counts of this clonotype. The chain carries TRBV20-1 and TRBJ1-2; 9 positions match TRBD1. V trimming: 5 bases; J trimming: 3 bases; junction bases outside the gene matches: 7. The germline gives CDR1 DFQATT, CDR2 SNEGSKA (reference sequence). The CDR3 covers 14 residues. CDR3 DNA sequence: TGCAGTGCTCCGGGACAGGGAGGTGACTATGGCTACACCTTC. This encodes CSAPGQGGDYGYTF.